Reported below is one T cell receptor (beta chain). What it binds is not known. Data came from immunoSEQ multiplex PCR; TCRdb stores just in-frame clones and leaves some out. The sample lists 150,000 or so clones; about 91% were seen once. The sample belongs to a study of T cell responses to AZD1222 COVID-19 vaccine. Study outcomes and limitations: Females outnumbered males among donors, who were mostly white British; clonal diversity was possibly underestimated. Samples come after the peak T cell response, not at day 14. At study baseline, merely six AZD1222 recipients were seropositive.

V shed 2 bases and J shed 3 bases, with 11 bases lying between them. This CDR3 is built from 14 residues. Germline CDR1 is SGHNT and CDR2 is YENEEA. Second-dose schedules of about 4 or about 12 weeks were combined. The sample here was peripheral blood, taken 28 days after the second AZD1222 dose. This clonotype was sampled from an adult who received the AZD1222 COVID-19 vaccine. The J gene is TRBJ2-7, the V gene TRBV11-3; D possibly corresponds to TRBD1 (5 bases). CDR3 DNA sequence: TGTGCCAGCAGCTTACGGCAGGGAATCTACGAGCAGTACTTC. It encodes CASSLRQGIYEQYF.